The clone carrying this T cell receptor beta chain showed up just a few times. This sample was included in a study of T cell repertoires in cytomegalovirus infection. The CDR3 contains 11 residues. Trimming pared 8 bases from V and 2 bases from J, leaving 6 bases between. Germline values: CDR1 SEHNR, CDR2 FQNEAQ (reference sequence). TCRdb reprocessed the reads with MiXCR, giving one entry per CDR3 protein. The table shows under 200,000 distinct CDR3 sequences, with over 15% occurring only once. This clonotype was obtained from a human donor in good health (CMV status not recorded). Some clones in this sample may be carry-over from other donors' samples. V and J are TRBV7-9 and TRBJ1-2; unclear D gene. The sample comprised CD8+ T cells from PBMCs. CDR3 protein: CASGRNYGYTF. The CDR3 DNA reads TGTGCCAGCGGTCGGAACTATGGCTACACCTTC.